This T cell receptor (beta chain) was observed in a study of shared clonotypes between healthy human individuals. At the level of the study: Donors, aged 18 to 49, were two women and three men.

Only in-frame clones appear in the TCRdb table, and some are missing; sequencing was by immunoSEQ multiplex PCR. Of about 2.4 million clones listed, about 92% are singletons. In the case of this clone: A junction boundary mismatches the germline segment, possibly from a read error.

The CDR3 spans 14 residues. Germline-derived CDR1 and CDR2 are SNHLY and FYNNEI. The TCR sequence derives from a man aged 18-30 years in good health. This rearrangement joins TRBV2 to TRBJ2-5; 9 nucleotides align to TRBD1. Sample: naive CD4+ T cells sorted from blood. As to subset: CD45RA+ positively selected. For the CDR3, the DNA is TGTGCCAGCAGTGTTTTGGGGACAGGGACGCTGGTGAACTTC. As protein: CASSVLGTGTLVNF.